This TCR beta chain stems from a study of technical replicates of blood from several donors. V lost 2 bases and J 0 bases, leaving 5 bases between the germline ends. The CDR3 covers 13 residues. The germline gives CDR1 SGHKS, CDR2 YYEKEE (reference sequence). Profiling relied on immunoSEQ multiplex PCR, and the TCRdb table lists in-frame clones only, not all of them. The repertoire holds 70,000 or so clones, 88% seen once, with roughly 4.8% in the top ten. This TCR derives from a human donor in good health. Some clones in this sample may be carry-over from other donors' samples. This chain connects TRBV5-5 to TRBJ1-1; D is uncertain. The sequenced sample was PBMCs. For the CDR3, the DNA is TGTGCCAGCAGCTTACAGCTGAACACTGAAGCTTTCTTT. Its protein product is CASSLQLNTEAFF.